This T cell receptor beta chain was identified during a study of blood T cell repertoires in COVID-19. Some clones are missing from TCRdb's copy, which holds only in-frame ones; the method was immunoSEQ multiplex PCR. Of 240,000 or so clones in the sample, around 88% were seen once. This CDR3 region has 15 residues. The V and J ends lost 6 bases and 6 bases respectively, with 18 bases between them. CDR1 and CDR2 from the germline V gene are MNHEY and SVGAGI. This chain links TRBV6-5 with TRBJ1-5, with D possibly being TRBD1 (6 bases). The sequenced material came from peripheral blood. This TCR came from a man aged 80 or over with acute or convalescent COVID-19. Here the CDR3 reads CASRGRGALGQPQHF. The CDR3 nucleotides read TGTGCCAGCAGAGGCCGGGGGGCGCTGGGTCAGCCCCAGCATTTT.